The T cell receptor beta chain under discussion was sequenced for a study of T cell responses to AZD1222 COVID-19 vaccine. Study-wide results and caveats: Seropositive at baseline were only a handful of AZD1222 recipients. Females made up more of the donors, who were largely white British, and clonal diversity may have come out too low.

Pooled samples include second doses given at about 4 or 12 weeks. Assay used: immunoSEQ multiplex PCR; TCRdb lists only in-frame clones, some missing. The repertoire has some 53,000 clones, roughly 86% of them found once; the top ten carry 2% to 3%. Comments on this clone: Its target is unknown.

This specimen was peripheral blood, taken 28 days after the second AZD1222 dose. The TCR originated in an adult who received the AZD1222 COVID-19 vaccine.

Written as DNA, the CDR3 is TGTGCCAGCAGTACCGGGACGGGAGGCGAGCAGTACTTC. Its translation: CASSTGTGGEQYF. V is TRBV2 and J is TRBJ2-7; the match to TRBD2 covers 7 bases. V lost 5 bases and J lost 6; bases outside the gene matches: 7. This CDR3 is built from 13 residues. Germline CDR1 reads SNHLY; CDR2 reads FYNNEI. Full variable domain (outside the CDR3, taken from reference TRBV2 and TRBJ2-7): EPEVTQTPSHQVTQMGQEVILRCVPISNHLYFYWYRQILGQKVEFLVSFYNNEISEKSEIFDDQFSVERPDGSNFTLKIRSTKLEDSAMYFCASSTGTGGEQYFGPGTRLTVT.